These T cell receptor beta chains were read from a single sample in a study of Ad26.COV2.S vaccination and SARS-CoV-2 variants. TCRdb's table, derived via immunoSEQ multiplex PCR, lists solely in-frame clones and lacks some. The table has 300,000 to 400,000 clones, 75% to 90% seen once. The specimen was peripheral blood, collected in a trial of Ad26.COV2.S vaccine versus placebo. All receptors derive from a person aged 18-60 years who received the Ad26.COV2.S COVID-19 vaccine or a placebo. The conserved cysteine and the conserved F or W are not part of the CDR3 here. Expanded clones get a size class; other rows say once, few or many, or leave the size out.

j_call cdr3_length clone_size v_call cdr3_aa
TRBJ1-2 11 NA TRBV20-1 SASKGTGNGYT
TRBJ2-5 11 NA TRBV6-2/TRBV6-3 ASSYVGQETQY
TRBJ2-7 13 NA TRBV4-3 ASSQVLESSYEQY
TRBJ2-7 13 few TRBV7-9 ASSFRTALSYEQY
TRBJ1-3 11 NA TRBV7-9 ASGKLAGNTIY
TRBJ1-5 12 NA TRBV27 ASRATGRGQPQH
TRBJ1-2 15 NA TRBV6-1 ASSGRDRPNGDYGYT
TRBJ2-7 11 NA TRBV24-1 ATSDGGRYEQY
TRBJ2-2 13 NA TRBV6-6 ASKGQGQRAGELF
TRBJ1-2 13 NA TRBV6-2/TRBV6-3 ASSYFAEPKGGYT
TRBJ1-3 12 NA TRBV6-5 ASRLTVTGNTIY
TRBJ2-4 15 NA TRBV7-2 ASSLGNLPLAKNIQY
TRBJ2-7 14 NA TRBV6-1 ASSGGPGRGPYEQY
TRBJ2-1 13 NA TRBV7-2 ASSPPGGVLNEQF
TRBJ1-1 11 NA TRBV5-8 ASSLQGVTEAF
TRBJ1-5 16 NA TRBV19 ASSYANWMRGSNQPQH
TRBJ1-1 11 NA TRBV29-1 SVDRGMNTEAF
TRBJ2-7 13 NA TRBV9 ASSDGTGGAYEQY
TRBJ1-1 10 NA TRBV5-4 ASSLDWTEAF
TRBJ1-3 12 NA TRBV30 AWRTTSSGNTIY